One and the same sample provided the 24 T cell receptor beta chains below, sequenced in a study of blood T cell repertoires in COVID-19. Libraries were prepared by immunoSEQ multiplex PCR; TCRdb keeps only in-frame clonotypes and omits some of them. The sample holds around 54,000 clones; about 89% are singletons and the top ten take roughly 2%. The specimen was peripheral blood. All receptors derive from a human donor in a cohort sampled during active COVID-19.

The chain employs TRBV9 and TRBJ2-5; TRBD2 agrees at 9 bases. V was pared by 0 bases and J by 4 bases, with 4 bases of the junction left unmatched. Germline lookup yields CDR1 SGDLS and CDR2 YYNGEE. The CDR3 extends over 15 amino acids. The CDR3 here is CASSVGAGGLETQYF. DNA of the CDR3: TGTGCCAGCAGCGTAGGGGCGGGAGGGTTAGAGACCCAGTACTTC.

The rearrangement uses TRBV2 and TRBJ1-2; TRBD1 aligns across 9 bases. The CDR3 spans 16 residues. The ends lost 7 bases at V and 8 bases at J; junction bases unmatched: 17. Germline lookup yields CDR1 SNHLY and CDR2 FYNNEI. The CDR3 protein is CASKDPTGTGFYGYTF. The DNA for the CDR3 is TGTGCCAGCAAGGACCCAACCGGGACAGGGTTTTACGGCTACACCTTC.

The V gene is TRBV13, the J gene TRBJ1-4, with D possibly matching TRBD1 (6 bases). Between the trimmed V and J ends, which lost 5 bases and 0 bases, there was a span of 7 bases. This CDR3 region has 14 residues. Germline loops: CDR1 PRHDT, CDR2 FYEKMQ (reference sequence). CDR3 sequence: CASSRTATNEKLFF. DNA of the CDR3: TGTGCCAGCAGCCGGACAGCAACTAATGAAAAACTGTTTTTT. Together with reference TRBV13 and TRBJ1-4, the CDR3 gives the full variable domain: AAGVIQSPRHLIKEKRETATLKCYPIPRHDTVYWYQQGPGQDPQFLISFYEKMQSDKGSIPDRFSAQQFSDYHSELNMSSLELGDSALYFCASSRTATNEKLFFGSGTQLSVL.

This chain connects TRBV3-1 (or the pseudogene TRBV3-2) to TRBJ2-3; 13 nucleotides align to TRBD2. CDR3 length: 20 residues. Per the germline V gene, CDR1 is LGHDT and CDR2 is YNNKEL (reference sequence). V was clipped by 4 bases and J by 0 bases; unmatched bases: 13. CDR3 residues: CASSRQLFTSGRGSTDTQYF. The DNA for the CDR3 is TGTGCCAGCAGCCGGCAGCTCTTTACTAGCGGGAGGGGGAGCACAGATACGCAGTATTTT.

The rearrangement links TRBV2 to TRBJ2-7; TRBD1 matches at 7 bases. The V and J ends lost 5 bases and 0 bases, in that order; junction bases with no gene match: 7. The CDR3 length is 15 residues. The germline gives CDR1 SNHLY, CDR2 FYNNEI. The CDR3 region is CASSHPGQSSYEQYF. The DNA of the CDR3 is TGTGCCAGCAGTCACCCGGGACAGAGCTCCTACGAGCAGTACTTC.

This sequence joins TRBV27 and TRBJ2-7; 7 positions match TRBD1. The CDR3 has 16 residues. With V trimmed by 4 bases and J by 2 bases, 11 bases remained unmatched. Germline CDR1 reads MNHEY; CDR2 reads SMNVEV (reference sequence). Written as DNA, the CDR3 is TGTGCCAGCAGTTACCGCCGGGACAGCCTAACCTACGAGCAGTACTTC. Amino acids: CASSYRRDSLTYEQYF.

CDR3 sequence: CASSYLASTSTDTQYF. CDR3 DNA sequence: TGTGCCAGCAGCTACTTAGCTAGCACGAGCACAGATACGCAGTATTTT. V and J are TRBV7-2 and TRBJ2-3; a weak D match, TRBD2 (5 bases). This CDR3 spans 16 amino acids. In germline, CDR1 is SGHTA, CDR2 FQGNSA. V was trimmed by 4 bases and J by 0 bases, leaving 14 bases between them.

The gene calls are TRBV18 and TRBJ1-1, with 7 bases aligning to TRBD1. Losses at the gene ends were 3 bases for V and 1 base for J; bases not matched to a gene: 5. CDR3 length equals 15 residues. CDR1 is KGHSH, CDR2 LQKENI, per germline. DNA for the CDR3: TGTGCCAGCTCACCGTCCCGGGACAGGAACACTGAAGCTTTCTTT. Its translation is CASSPSRDRNTEAFF.

This clone ranks as medium-sized. V and J are TRBV7-9 and TRBJ2-7; the D gene is possibly TRBD1 (5 bases). This CDR3 contains 12 residues. Germline-derived CDR1 and CDR2 are SEHNR and FQNEAQ (reference sequence). V gave up 5 bases and J gave up 3 bases, with 8 bases separating them. This chain's CDR3 is CASSETGYEQYF. CDR3 DNA sequence: TGTGCCAGCAGCGAAACAGGCTACGAGCAGTACTTC.

V is TRBV9 and J is TRBJ2-5, with 15 bases identical to TRBD2. Trimming cost V 0 bases and J 1 base; bases outside gene matches: 1. The germline gives CDR1 SGDLS, CDR2 YYNGEE. The CDR3 has 17 amino acids. The CDR3 DNA reads as TGTGCCAGCAGCGTAGGGACTAGCGGGGGGGCCCAAGAGACCCAGTACTTC. It translates to CASSVGTSGGAQETQYF.

V usage is TRBV3-1 (or the pseudogene TRBV3-2) and J usage is TRBJ1-4; D uncertain. CDR3 size: 12 residues. Germline CDR1 is LGHDT and CDR2 is YNNKEL (reference sequence). The V end was cut by 2 bases, the J end by 5 bases, with 3 bases between. The CDR3 sequence: CASSQLNEKLFF. In DNA, the CDR3 is TGTGCCAGCAGCCAATTAAATGAAAAACTGTTTTTT.

The J gene is TRBJ1-2, the V gene TRBV5-6; D gene ambiguous. Trimming took 0 bases from V and 7 from J, leaving 7 bases between them. This CDR3 has 12 residues. From germline, CDR1 is SGHDT and CDR2 YYEEEE. The CDR3 DNA is TGTGCCAGCAGCTTGGGTGCGGGTGGCTACACCTTC. Protein: CASSLGAGGYTF.

The rearrangement joins TRBV7-6 to TRBJ2-5, with D unclear. Trimming took 1 base from V and 4 from J, leaving 7 bases between them. The CDR3 extends over 13 amino acids. Per germline, CDR1 SGHVS and CDR2 FNYEAQ. CDR3 in amino acids: CASSLVWAETQYF. In DNA form, the CDR3 reads TGTGCCAGCAGCTTAGTATGGGCAGAGACCCAGTACTTC.

This clone was seen just once. J is TRBJ1-2 and V is TRBV29-1, with 7 bases that match TRBD1. V lost 3 bases and J lost 8; bases outside the gene matches: 9. Germline V CDR1 and CDR2: SQVTM, ANQGSEA. CDR3 size: 13 residues. This CDR3 is CSVDGRGPSGYTF. CDR3 DNA sequence: TGCAGCGTTGATGGTAGGGGGCCTTCCGGCTACACCTTC.

The chain recombines TRBV4-3 with TRBJ2-7; 7 bases are shared with TRBD2. The CDR3 runs 14 residues. In germline, CDR1 is LGHNA, CDR2 YSLEER. V trimming: 4 bases; J trimming: 4 bases; junction bases outside the gene matches: 7. The chain's CDR3 is CASSPTSLGYEQYF. CDR3 nucleotide sequence: TGCGCCAGCAGCCCGACTAGCTTGGGTTACGAGCAGTACTTC.

The chain employs TRBV13 and TRBJ2-1; 11 nucleotides agree with TRBD2. Germline CDR1 is PRHDT and CDR2 is FYEKMQ (reference sequence). The CDR3 has 16 amino acids. The ends lost 4 bases at V and 2 bases at J; junction bases unmatched: 4. This CDR3 is CASSSTSGTPYNEQFF. The CDR3 region has the DNA TGTGCCAGCAGCTCGACTAGCGGGACTCCCTACAATGAGCAGTTCTTC.

The gene calls are TRBV18 and TRBJ1-4; D is uncertain. Trimming left V 4 bases short and J 7 bases short, with 16 bases between. The CDR3 is 15 residues long. Germline values: CDR1 KGHSH, CDR2 LQKENI. CDR3 sequence (DNA): TGTGCCAGCTCACACGCGGCGGGTACGAGTGAAAAACTGTTTTTT. Translation: CASSHAAGTSEKLFF.

This sequence joins TRBV6-1 and TRBJ2-5; tentative D call: TRBD1 (6 bases). Germline CDR1 reads MNHNS; CDR2 reads SASEGT. Trimming took 2 bases from V and 5 from J, leaving 12 bases between them. The CDR3 covers 14 residues. This CDR3 reads CASSESGGYETQYF. The CDR3 bases are TGTGCCAGCAGTGAATCTGGGGGCTATGAGACCCAGTACTTC.

The CDR3, as DNA: TGTGCCAGTAGTCCCCGGATAGCGGGAGTCATCTCCTACAATGAGCAGTTCTTC. Residues: CASSPRIAGVISYNEQFF. The V gene is TRBV19, the J gene TRBJ2-1; 9 bases fit TRBD2. CDR1 and CDR2 from the germline V gene are LNHDA and SQIVND (reference sequence). This CDR3 has 18 amino acids. With 5 bases clipped from V and 0 bases from J, the junction kept 11 bases outside the gene matches.

The chain carries TRBV28 and TRBJ2-1; D perhaps matches TRBD2 (7 bases). This CDR3 is built from 15 residues. CDR1 and CDR2 from the germline V gene are MDHEN and SYDVKM. Deletions cut 6 bases from V and 6 bases from J, with 18 bases between. The DNA for the CDR3 is TGTGCCAGCAGCCCTAGAGAGGGGGGGCCCAATGAGCAGTTCTTC. The encoded protein is CASSPREGGPNEQFF.

The chain recombines TRBV27 with TRBJ2-1; D is perhaps TRBD1 (6 bases). Trimming removed 8 bases from V and 3 bases from J, with 11 bases in between. This CDR3 spans 13 amino acids. The V gene's germline CDR1 is MNHEY and CDR2 SMNVEV (reference sequence). CDR3 sequence: CASQRGGYNEQFF. DNA of the CDR3: TGTGCCAGCCAGCGAGGGGGCTACAATGAGCAGTTCTTC.

J is TRBJ2-7 and V is TRBV13; 10 bases map to TRBD1. Germline loops: CDR1 PRHDT, CDR2 FYEKMQ (reference sequence). The CDR3 is made up of 14 amino acids. The V segment lost 8 bases and the J segment 3 bases; nucleotides outside the gene matches: 7. CDR3 coding DNA: TGTGCCAGCCGGACAGGGGGAAGAAACTACGAGCAGTACTTC. Translated, it gives CASRTGGRNYEQYF.

The chain links TRBV5-1 to TRBJ1-2; 9 positions match TRBD1. The CDR3 is made up of 13 amino acids. The germline CDR1 and CDR2 sequences are SGHRS and YFSETQ. The ends lost 0 bases at V and 9 bases at J; junction bases unmatched: 3. CDR3 residues: CASSLGQGGSYTF. The CDR3 bases are TGCGCCAGCAGCTTGGGACAGGGGGGTAGCTACACCTTC.

This chain uses TRBV7-4 with TRBJ1-5; 7 bases are a match to TRBD1. With 4 bases clipped from V and 4 bases from J, the junction kept 4 bases outside the gene matches. The CDR3 spans 14 residues. The V gene's germline CDR1 is SGHVT and CDR2 SQSDAQ. As DNA, the CDR3 is TGTGCCAGCAGCTCCAGGGGGGAGAATCAGCCCCAGCATTTT. It specifies CASSSRGENQPQHF.